This T cell receptor beta chain was found in a study of glioma-infiltrating T cells. Study conclusions and caveats: Very few CDR3 sequences were shared between tissue and blood. Non-neoplastic patients had below-expected tissue-blood divergence, while all gliomas exceeded expectation.

Note on this clonotype: Its cognate antigen is unknown. This may be a read error: a much more frequent sequence differs by one nucleotide.

Germline CDR1 reads MNHEY; CDR2 reads SVGEGT. This CDR3 has 14 residues. The iRepertoire nested amplicon-rescue multiplex PCR amplified TCR alpha and beta CDR3s from RNA. TCRdb reanalysed the multiplex PCR reads using MiXCR and keeps one entry per CDR3 protein. The sample includes 100,000 to 150,000 distinct CDR3 sequences, approximately 25% seen only once; the top ten take roughly 15%. This receptor was taken from a human donor with low-grade glioma or glioblastoma, undergoing nonglioma brain surgery, or in good health (not recorded which). The V and J genes are TRBV6-2 or TRBV6-3 and TRBJ2-7; no reliable D call. Material: glioma tissue, nonneoplastic brain tissue, or PBMCs (not recorded which). CDR3 in amino acids: CSSSFETASYEQYF. As DNA, the CDR3 is TGTTCCAGCAGTTTTGAAACAGCCTCCTACGAGCAGTACTTC.